This entry features one TCR beta chain sequence. Germline trimming cut 4 bases from V and 4 bases from J; bases unmatched to any gene: 7. The germline V gene has CDR1 SGHRS and CDR2 YFSETQ. This CDR3 comprises 17 residues. This sample was taken from a study of blood T cell repertoires in COVID-19. Study background: Nucleic acid was either cDNA or gDNA, and it came from T cells, B-cell-depleted T cells, or PBMCs.

Study processing details: Cell counts per sample came from amplifying reference gene primers. Using immunoSEQ multiplex PCR, the repertoire was profiled, and TCRdb retains in-frame clones only, with some absent. That table supplies the V and J calls and clone size; D and trimming were determined from the DNA. This table has some 100,000 clones, more than 75% appearing once. The receptor comes from an elderly woman with active COVID-19. The sample comprised peripheral blood. The V call is TRBV5-1, the J call TRBJ2-1; 14 bases line up with TRBD2. CDR3 region: CASSPARTSGGYNEQFF. Written as DNA, the CDR3 is TGCGCCAGCAGCCCGGCCCGGACTAGCGGGGGGTACAATGAGCAGTTCTTC.